One and the same sample provided the 4 T cell receptor beta chains below, sequenced in a study of shared clonotypes between healthy human individuals. Sequencing was performed with immunoSEQ multiplex PCR; in TCRdb, only in-frame clones are kept and a portion is missing. The table shows about 2,200,000 clones, with about 93% occurring only once. CD8 cells regarded as naive lacked CD45RO, were positively chosen for CCR7, and omitted terminally differentiated effector memory CD45RA+ cells. Source material: naive CD8+ T cells from PBMCs. Source of these receptors: a man between 18 and 35 years old in good health. Some clones in this sample may be carry-over from other donors' samples.

The chain joins TRBV5-6 to TRBJ2-3, with a weak D call TRBD2 (6 bases). V was shortened by 6 bases and J by 1 base, with 18 bases between the two germline ends. CDR1 and CDR2 (germline): SGHDT, YYEEEE. The CDR3 runs to 16 residues. Here the CDR3 DNA reads TGTGCCAGCATCCTAGCCCGGGACTTGGGCACAGATACGCAGTATTTT. It is translated as CASILARDLGTDTQYF.

A remark on this clone: Other nucleotide sequences from this sample produce the same CDR3. This chain uses TRBV4-1 with TRBJ2-1; TRBD2 might be the D (5 bases). The CDR3 contains 15 residues. Per the germline V gene, CDR1 is MGHRA and CDR2 is YSYEKL. The V end was cut by 4 bases, the J end by 0 bases, with 10 bases between. The CDR3 nucleotides are TGCGCCAGCAGCCCTAGCAGCAGCTCCTACAATGAGCAGTTCTTC. Translation gives CASSPSSSSYNEQFF.

This clone is a singleton in its sample. The rearrangement joins TRBV11-2 to TRBJ2-3; 7 nucleotides agree with TRBD2. Germline assignment: CDR1 SGHAT and CDR2 FQNNGV. The CDR3 length is 16 residues. The V and J ends lost 4 bases and 0 bases, in that order; junction bases with no gene match: 7. Here the CDR3 reads CASSSRLAPSTDTQYF. DNA of the CDR3: TGTGCCAGCAGCTCCCGACTAGCCCCCAGCACAGATACGCAGTATTTT.

In regard to this clone: In the same sample, other DNA sequences code for this CDR3. The chain couples TRBV7-3 to TRBJ2-3; 8 bases are a match to TRBD2. Per the germline V gene, CDR1 is SGHTA and CDR2 is FQGTGA. CDR3 length: 14 amino acids. The V segment lost 2 bases and the J segment 4 bases; nucleotides outside the gene matches: 2. The CDR3 DNA is TGTGCCAGCAGCTTAGCGGGAGGCGCAGATACGCAGTATTTT. It is translated as CASSLAGGADTQYF. Full variable domain (remainder filled in from reference TRBV7-3 and TRBJ2-3): GAGVSQTPSNKVTEKGKYVELRCDPISGHTALYWYRQSLGQGPEFLIYFQGTGAADDSGLPNDRFFAVRPEGSVSTLKIQRTERGDSAVYLCASSLAGGADTQYFGPGTRLTVL.